This T cell receptor beta chain is drawn from a study of cytomegalovirus exposure and HLA in healthy donors. PCR employed 60 Vbeta and 13 Jbeta primers. The protocol was immunoSEQ multiplex PCR, while the TCRdb copy is restricted to in-frame clones and leaves out a portion. The table includes under 150,000 clones, roughly three quarters detected once. The CDR3 totals 17 residues. In germline, CDR1 is MNHEY, CDR2 SMNVEV (reference sequence). The J segment lost 1 base and the V segment lost 4 bases, leaving 10 bases of the junction unmatched. This TCR was sampled from a male donor in good health and CMV-seronegative. The sequencing input was PBMCs. The chain links TRBV27 to TRBJ2-1, with 7 bases aligning to TRBD2. CDR3 sequence reads: CASSYSPGGLSYNEQFF. CDR3 coding DNA: TGTGCCAGCAGTTACTCACCGGGGGGTCTATCCTACAATGAGCAGTTCTTC.